This T cell receptor beta chain was captured by sequencing in a study of shared clonotypes between healthy human individuals. From germline, CDR1 is WNHNN and CDR2 SYGVQD (reference sequence). V lost 5 bases and J 2 bases, leaving 10 bases between the germline ends. The CDR3 is made up of 13 amino acids. Profiling relied on immunoSEQ multiplex PCR, and the TCRdb table lists in-frame clones only, not all of them. Found here are under 700,000 clones, about 95% of them singletons; the top ten hold over 0.1%. Terminally differentiated effector memory CD45RA+ cells were left out of the naive CD8 fraction, which was CD45RO-negative and positively selected for CCR7.

The specimen was naive CD8+ T cells sorted from blood. The clonotype was recovered from a woman in her 30s in good health. The J gene is TRBJ2-7, the V gene TRBV10-1, with D perhaps TRBD2 (6 bases). The CDR3 coding sequence is TGCGCCAGCAGTAGGACTAAGCCCTACGAGCAGTACTTC. Translation: CASSRTKPYEQYF.